These 10 T cell receptor beta chains came from one sample sequenced in a study of blood T cell repertoires in COVID-19. Repertoires were generated with immunoSEQ multiplex PCR, while TCRdb's copy carries only in-frame clones and drops some. Of approximately 150,000 clones listed, more than 75% are singletons. Sequenced input: peripheral blood. Receptor source: a human donor with acute or convalescent COVID-19. The donor label of this sample is uncertain.

This chain links TRBV19 with TRBJ1-3; the D is unclear. With 3 bases removed from V and 0 bases from J, the gap between germline ends came to 9 bases. The CDR3 spans 15 residues. CDR1 and CDR2 from the germline V gene are LNHDA and SQIVND (reference sequence). The DNA of the CDR3 is TGTGCCAGTAGTATTTTGGGCCTCTCTGGAAACACCATATATTTT. It is translated as CASSILGLSGNTIYF.

The V gene is TRBV3-1 (or the pseudogene TRBV3-2), the J gene TRBJ2-1; D uncertain. Germline V CDR1 and CDR2: LGHDT, YNNKEL (reference sequence). V lost 1 base to trimming and J lost 4 bases, with 5 bases between them. CDR3 length: 13 residues. The CDR3 nucleotides read TGTGCCAGCAGCCAAGCACATTACAATGAGCAGTTCTTC. Translating it yields CASSQAHYNEQFF.

With regard to this clone: Other DNA sequences within the sample encode an identical CDR3. CDR3 sequence: CSVGEETQYF. The CDR3 nucleotides read TGCAGCGTTGGGGAGGAGACCCAGTACTTC. The chain links TRBV29-1 to TRBJ2-5, with D perhaps TRBD2 (5 bases). Trimming took 4 bases from V and 5 from J, leaving 5 bases between them. The CDR3 is 10 amino acids. The V gene's germline CDR1 is SQVTM and CDR2 ANQGSEA.

This clone appeared once. This chain uses TRBV2 with TRBJ2-5, with 7 bases aligning to TRBD1. V shed 6 bases and J 5 bases; nucleotides not matched to a gene: 9. This CDR3 contains 14 residues. Per germline, CDR1 SNHLY and CDR2 FYNNEI. The CDR3 spells CASRVDRVGETQYF. The CDR3 coding sequence is TGTGCCAGCAGAGTAGACAGGGTCGGCGAGACCCAGTACTTC. Full variable domain (rest looked up from reference TRBV2 and TRBJ2-5): EPEVTQTPSHQVTQMGQEVILRCVPISNHLYFYWYRQILGQKVEFLVSFYNNEISEKSEIFDDQFSVERPDGSNFTLKIRSTKLEDSAMYFCASRVDRVGETQYFGPGTRLLVL.

Here the CDR3 DNA reads TGCAGCGTCGCCACAGGGGGCGGCTATGGCTACACCTTC. Encoded protein: CSVATGGGYGYTF. The chain is built from TRBV29-1 and TRBJ1-2; TRBD1 aligns across 9 bases. The ends lost 6 bases at V and 4 bases at J; junction bases unmatched: 6. Germline CDR1 reads SQVTM; CDR2 reads ANQGSEA. This CDR3 spans 13 amino acids.

The genes are TRBV6-5 and TRBJ1-3, with a tentative D call TRBD1 (5 bases). V was cut by 4 bases and J by 4 bases, with 14 bases left in between. CDR1 and CDR2 from the germline V gene are MNHEY and SVGAGI. This CDR3 is 15 amino acids long. This CDR3 is CASSSPDRLGNTIYF. CDR3 DNA sequence: TGTGCCAGCAGTTCCCCCGACAGACTGGGAAACACCATATATTTT.

The chain uses TRBV24-1 and TRBJ2-7; 8 nucleotides align to TRBD1. The V segment lost 6 bases and the J segment 1 base; nucleotides outside the gene matches: 4. Germline assignment: CDR1 KGHDR and CDR2 SFDVKD. This CDR3 has 14 residues. For the CDR3, the DNA is TGTGCCACCAGTCCAGGGGGCGCGTCCTACGAGCAGTACTTC. Its protein product is CATSPGGASYEQYF.

V is TRBV20-1 and J is TRBJ1-5; tentatively, D is TRBD1 (5 bases). Germline V gene data show CDR1 as DFQATT and CDR2 as SNEGSKA (reference sequence). With 3 bases removed from V and 4 bases from J, the gap between germline ends came to 16 bases. The CDR3 runs 15 residues. The CDR3 nucleotides are TGCAGTGCTAGTTCCCTGGGGACTTTTAATCAGCCCCAGCATTTT. Its protein is CSASSLGTFNQPQHF.

The J gene is TRBJ1-1, the V gene TRBV10-3; 7 positions match TRBD1. V trimming: 11 bases; J trimming: 1 base; junction bases outside the gene matches: 7. Germline V gene data show CDR1 as ENHRY and CDR2 as SYGVKD. The CDR3 is made up of 13 amino acids. The CDR3 loop is CASSGTANTEAFF. The CDR3 DNA is TGTGCCTCCTCAGGGACAGCGAACACTGAAGCTTTCTTT.

The chain carries TRBV30 and TRBJ2-1; D unresolved. The CDR3 covers 14 residues. Trimming shortened V by 3 bases and J by 6 bases, and 15 bases separated the two germline ends. Germline V gene data show CDR1 as GTSNPN and CDR2 as SVGIG (reference sequence). CDR3 coding DNA: TGTGCCTGGAGCCCGTACGCGTCTGGCAATGAGCAGTTCTTC. Protein: CAWSPYASGNEQFF.